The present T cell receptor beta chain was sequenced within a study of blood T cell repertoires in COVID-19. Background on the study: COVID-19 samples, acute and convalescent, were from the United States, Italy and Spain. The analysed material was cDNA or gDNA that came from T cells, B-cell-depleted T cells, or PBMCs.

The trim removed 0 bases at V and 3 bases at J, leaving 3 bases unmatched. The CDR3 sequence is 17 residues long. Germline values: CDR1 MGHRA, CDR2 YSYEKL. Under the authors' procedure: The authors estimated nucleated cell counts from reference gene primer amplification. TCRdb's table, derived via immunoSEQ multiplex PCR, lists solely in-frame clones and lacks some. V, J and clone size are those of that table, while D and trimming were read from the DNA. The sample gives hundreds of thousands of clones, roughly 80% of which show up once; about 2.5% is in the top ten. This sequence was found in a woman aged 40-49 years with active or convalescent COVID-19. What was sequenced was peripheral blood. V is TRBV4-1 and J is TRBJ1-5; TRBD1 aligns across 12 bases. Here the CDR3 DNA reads TGCGCCAGCAGCCAAGACGGGACAGGGGGCCTCAATCAGCCCCAGCATTTT. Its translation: CASSQDGTGGLNQPQHF.